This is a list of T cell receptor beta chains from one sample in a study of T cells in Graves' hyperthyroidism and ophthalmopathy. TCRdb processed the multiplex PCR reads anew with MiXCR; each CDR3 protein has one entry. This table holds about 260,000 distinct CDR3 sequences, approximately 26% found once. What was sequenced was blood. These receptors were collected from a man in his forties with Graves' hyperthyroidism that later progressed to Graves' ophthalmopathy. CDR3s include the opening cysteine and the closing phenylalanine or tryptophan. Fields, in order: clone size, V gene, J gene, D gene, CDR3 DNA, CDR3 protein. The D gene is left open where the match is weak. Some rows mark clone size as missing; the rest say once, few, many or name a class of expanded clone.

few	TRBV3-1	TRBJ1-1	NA	TGTGCCAGCAGCCAACAGGGGATGAACACTGAAGCTTTCTTT	CASSQQGMNTEAFF
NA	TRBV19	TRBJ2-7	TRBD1	TGTGCCAGTAGTATAGGGACAGGACTTCCCTACGAGCAGTACTTC	CASSIGTGLPYEQYF
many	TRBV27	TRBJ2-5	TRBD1	TGTGCCAGCAGTTTATACTCGGGGGACAGGGGAGGAGAGACCCAGTACTTC	CASSLYSGDRGGETQYF
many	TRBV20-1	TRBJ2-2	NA	TGCAGTGCTAGAGCCAGGAGTACCACCGGGGAGCTGTTTTTT	CSARARSTTGELFF
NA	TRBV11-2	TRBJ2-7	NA	TGTGCCAGCAGCCCTAGTGTCCGACTAGGGCTATTCAAGCAGTACTTC	CASSPSVRLGLFKQYF
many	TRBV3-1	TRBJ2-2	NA	TGTGCCAGCAGCGGAAAGTACAGGAACACCGGGGAGCTGTTTTTT	CASSGKYRNTGELFF
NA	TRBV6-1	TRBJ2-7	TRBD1	TGTGCCAGCAGGGGGACAGGGGGTGACTACGAGCAGTACTTC	CASRGTGGDYEQYF
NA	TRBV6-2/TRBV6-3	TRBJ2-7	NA	TGTGCCAGCAGCCTAACCTACGAGCAGTACTTC	CASSLTYEQYF
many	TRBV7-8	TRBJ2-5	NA	TGTGCCAGCAGCTTAGTTGGTGGAAGCGAGACCCAGTACTTC	CASSLVGGSETQYF
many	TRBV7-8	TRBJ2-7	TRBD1	TGTGCCAGCAGACCGACAGGGAATTACGCTCCGGTTGGATCGGACCCCCTTTACGAGCAGTACTTC	CASRPTGNYAPVGSDPLYEQYF
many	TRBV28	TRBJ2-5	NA	TGTGCCAGCAGTGTTAGCGCGACGTCAACTCTGCAAGAGACCCAGTACTTC	CASSVSATSTLQETQYF
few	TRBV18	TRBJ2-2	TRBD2	TGTGCCAGCTCACCAGGACTAGCGGGAGTGACCAACACCGGGGAGCTGTTTTTT	CASSPGLAGVTNTGELFF
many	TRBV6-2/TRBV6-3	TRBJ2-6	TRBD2	TGTGCCAGCAGGGTAGCGGGAGGTTCTGGGGCCAACGTCCTGACTTTC	CASRVAGGSGANVLTF
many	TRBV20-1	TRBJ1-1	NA	TGCAGTGCTAGCGTTGGTTCCACTGAAGCTTTCTTT	CSASVGSTEAFF
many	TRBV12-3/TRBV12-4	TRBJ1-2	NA	TGTGCCAGCAGTTTAGGGACAGCTAACTATGGCTACACCTTC	CASSLGTANYGYTF
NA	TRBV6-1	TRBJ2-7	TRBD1	TGTGCCAGCGAGAGCCGGGACAGAGGCTACGAGCAGTACTTC	CASESRDRGYEQYF
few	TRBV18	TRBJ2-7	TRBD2	TGTGCCAGCTCACCCCCGGGACTAGCATTCGAGCAGTACTTC	CASSPPGLAFEQYF
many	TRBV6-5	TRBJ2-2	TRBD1	TGTGCCAGCAGTTCTTCAGGGGGATCCGGGGAGCTGTTTTTT	CASSSSGGSGELFF
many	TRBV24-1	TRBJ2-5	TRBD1	TGTGCCACCAGTGACCTCAAGACAGGGGCAGAGACCCAGTACTTC	CATSDLKTGAETQYF
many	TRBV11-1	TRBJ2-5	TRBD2	TGTGCCAGCACCAGGGAGGGCGGCGGGACCCAGTACTTC	CASTREGGGTQYF
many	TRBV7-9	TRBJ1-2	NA	TGTGCCAGCAGCGTTGGTGGGATTGGACGCTACACCTTC	CASSVGGIGRYTF